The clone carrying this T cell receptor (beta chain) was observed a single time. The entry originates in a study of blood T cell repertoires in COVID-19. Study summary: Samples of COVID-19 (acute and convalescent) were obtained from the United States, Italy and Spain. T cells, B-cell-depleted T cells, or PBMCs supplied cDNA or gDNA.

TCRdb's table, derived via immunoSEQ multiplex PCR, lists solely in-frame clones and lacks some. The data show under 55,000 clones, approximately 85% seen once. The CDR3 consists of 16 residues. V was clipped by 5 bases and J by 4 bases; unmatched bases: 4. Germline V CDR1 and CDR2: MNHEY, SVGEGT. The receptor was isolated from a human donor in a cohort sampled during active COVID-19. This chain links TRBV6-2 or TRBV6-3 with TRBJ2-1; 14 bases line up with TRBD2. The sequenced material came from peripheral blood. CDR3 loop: CASSPGLAGGYNEQFF. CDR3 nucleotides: TGTGCCAGCAGTCCCGGACTAGCGGGAGGATACAATGAGCAGTTCTTC.